Listed here are 26 T cell receptor beta chains from one sample, sequenced in a study of response to subunit inactivated influenza vaccine. A single record per CDR3 protein comes from TCRdb applying MiXCR to the RT-PCR reads. The sample lists roughly 570,000 distinct CDR3 sequences; about 14% were seen once. The source was PBMCs from blood, collected about 13 days after vaccination. These receptors were collected from a man aged 50-59 years who received an inactivated influenza vaccine.

The gene calls are TRBV12-3 or TRBV12-4 and TRBJ2-6; D ambiguous. Trimming stripped 9 bases from V and 0 bases from J, with 6 bases between. The CDR3 runs to 13 residues. The CDR3 protein is CASKASGANVLTF. Here the CDR3 DNA reads TGTGCCAGTAAGGCCTCTGGGGCCAACGTCCTGACTTTC.

The genes are TRBV12-3 or TRBV12-4 and TRBJ2-7, with D perhaps assigned TRBD1 or TRBD2 (6 bases each). CDR3 size: 15 residues. The germline V and J ends were trimmed by 2 bases and 5 bases, with 16 bases remaining between them. The CDR3 DNA reads as TGTGCCAGCAGTTTATCGGGGGCCAACCCCCACGAGCAGTACTTC. This gives the protein CASSLSGANPHEQYF.

This clonotype was counted only a few times. This chain joins TRBV9 and TRBJ2-3, with D perhaps TRBD2 (6 bases). The length of the CDR3 is 16 residues. Germline CDR1 is SGDLS and CDR2 is YYNGEE. Trimming shortened V by 4 bases and J by 2 bases, and 17 bases separated the two germline ends. Here the CDR3 DNA reads TGTGCCAGCAGCTTGTTCGGGCGGGATGACACAGATACGCAGTATTTT. This sequence encodes CASSLFGRDDTDTQYF.

This clonotype was detected a few times. The chain recombines TRBV29-1 with TRBJ2-7; 10 bases agree with TRBD2. The CDR3 spans 12 residues. Per germline, CDR1 SQVTM and CDR2 ANQGSEA. CDR3 protein: CSGAGGSDEQYF. CDR3 coding DNA: TGCAGTGGAGCGGGGGGGTCGGACGAGCAGTACTTC.

This clonotype was observed a few times. The J gene is TRBJ1-2, the V gene TRBV29-1; TRBD1 is a possible D gene (5 bases). CDR3 length equals 13 residues. Trimming left V 4 bases short and J 2 bases short, with 11 bases between. CDR1 is SQVTM and CDR2 is ANQGSEA in the germline V gene. CDR3 nucleotide sequence: TGCAGCGTTGCGGGGCGGACCAACTATGGCTACACCTTC. Protein sequence: CSVAGRTNYGYTF.

The J gene is TRBJ2-1, the V gene TRBV4-2; 9 bases fit TRBD2. V lost 0 bases and J lost 7; bases outside the gene matches: 7. Germline values: CDR1 LGHNA, CDR2 YNFKEQ. The length of the CDR3 is 16 residues. DNA of the CDR3: TGTGCCAGCAGCCAAGATCTCGGGACTAGCATAAATGAGCAGTTCTTC. The encoded protein is CASSQDLGTSINEQFF.

The chain couples TRBV7-2 to TRBJ2-5; the D gene could be TRBD1 or TRBD2 (6 bases each). This CDR3 region has 14 residues. V was cut by 3 bases and J by 4 bases, with 12 bases left in between. Germline lookup yields CDR1 SGHTA and CDR2 FQGNSA. CDR3 amino acids: CASSFYRGAETQYF. As DNA, the CDR3 is TGTGCCAGCAGCTTTTATAGGGGGGCAGAGACCCAGTACTTC. The full variable domain, its missing parts supplied by reference TRBV7-2 and TRBJ2-5, is GAGVSQSPSNKVTEKGKDVELRCDPISGHTALYWYRQSLGQGLEFLIYFQGNSAPDKSGLPSDRFSAERTGGSVSTLTIQRTQQEDSAVYLCASSFYRGAETQYFGPGTRLLVL.

This clonotype was recorded many times. The chain links TRBV7-8 to TRBJ1-3; the D is unclear. The germline V gene has CDR1 SGHVS and CDR2 FQNEAQ. This CDR3 region has 15 residues. Trimming removed 0 bases at V and 0 bases at J, with 6 bases between. For the CDR3, the DNA is TGTGCCAGCAGCTTAGCAGTGGACTCTGGAAACACCATATATTTT. Amino acid sequence: CASSLAVDSGNTIYF. The whole variable domain, filled in from reference TRBV7-8 and TRBJ1-3, reads GAGVSQSPRYKVAKRGQDVALRCDPISGHVSLFWYQQALGQGPEFLTYFQNEAQLDKSGLPSDRFFAERPEGSVSTLKIQRTQQEDSAVYLCASSLAVDSGNTIYFGEGSWLTVV.

The J gene is TRBJ1-2, the V gene TRBV7-2; TRBD1 agrees at 8 bases. The CDR3 is 15 residues long. V was pared by 4 bases and J by 4 bases, with 8 bases of the junction left unmatched. Per germline, CDR1 SGHTA and CDR2 FQGNSA. The CDR3 here is CASSSQGAFSYGYTF. The CDR3 DNA reads TGTGCCAGCAGCTCGCAGGGGGCCTTTAGCTATGGCTACACCTTC.

The chain links TRBV6-1 to TRBJ1-4; D gene unclear. The V end was cut by 6 bases, the J end by 4 bases, with 15 bases between. The CDR3 contains 15 residues. Germline CDR1 MNHNS, CDR2 SASEGT. The CDR3 DNA reads TGTGCCAGCAGACCCCCAGGAGGTCTTAATGAAAAACTGTTTTTT. Translation gives CASRPPGGLNEKLFF.

This clonotype was seen more than once but under ten times. The chain employs TRBV15 and TRBJ2-1; the match to TRBD1 covers 8 bases. Germline V gene sequence: CDR1 LNHNV, CDR2 YYDKDF (reference sequence). J lost 5 bases, V lost 0 bases, and 3 bases had no gene match. The CDR3 runs to 15 residues. The CDR3 spells CATSRDRQGNNEQFF. The CDR3 region has the DNA TGTGCCACCAGCAGAGATCGACAGGGGAACAATGAGCAGTTCTTC.

The genes are TRBV14 and TRBJ1-1; 7 positions agree with TRBD1. The V gene end was trimmed by 1 base and the J gene end by 4 bases; junction bases not matched to a gene: 9. There are 16 residues in the CDR3. Germline-derived CDR1 and CDR2 are SGHDN and FVKESK. The CDR3: CASSQAPTGLVTEAFF. CDR3 bases: TGTGCCAGCAGCCAAGCCCCGACAGGGTTAGTCACTGAAGCTTTCTTT.

The rearrangement uses TRBV4-1 and TRBJ2-7, with D uncertain. The V end lost 1 base, the J end lost 0 bases, and 16 bases lay between the germline ends. The CDR3 has 17 amino acids. CDR1 MGHRA and CDR2 YSYEKL come from the germline V gene. CDR3 DNA: TGCGCCAGCAGCCAAGGGCCAACAAGAGTTGGCTCCTACGAGCAGTACTTC. Translation gives CASSQGPTRVGSYEQYF.

This clonotype was detected many times. The DNA for the CDR3 is TGCAGCGCACAGAACACCGGGGAGCTGTTTTTT. Translating it yields CSAQNTGELFF. J is TRBJ2-2 and V is TRBV29-1; D not certain. The CDR3 extends over 11 amino acids. V lost 7 bases and J lost 1, with 4 bases in between. The V gene's germline CDR1 is SQVTM and CDR2 ANQGSEA.

J is TRBJ2-3 and V is TRBV7-2; the match to TRBD2 covers 12 bases. This CDR3 has 14 amino acids. Looked up from germline, CDR1 is SGHTA and CDR2 is FQGNSA. V gave up 7 bases and J gave up 10 bases; unmatched junction bases: 9. This CDR3 is CASMGSSGGAAQYF. CDR3 nucleotide sequence: TGTGCCAGCATGGGATCTAGCGGGGGGGCCGCGCAGTATTTT.

The chain is built from TRBV20-1 and TRBJ2-1, with TRBD2 matching 13 bases. Germline V CDR1 and CDR2: DFQATT, SNEGSKA (reference sequence). V lost 4 bases and J lost 10; bases outside the gene matches: 7. This CDR3 region has 14 residues. CDR3 loop: CSAITSGRASEQFF. The CDR3 bases are TGCAGTGCTATAACTAGCGGGAGGGCCTCGGAGCAGTTCTTC.

The table lists this clonotype with a few counts. This rearrangement joins TRBV28 to TRBJ2-7; 7 positions match TRBD2. This CDR3 region has 15 residues. Trimming removed 4 bases from V and 0 bases from J; junction bases left unmatched: 6. Germline-derived CDR1 and CDR2 are MDHEN and SYDVKM. CDR3 in amino acids: CASSSTSVHSYEQYF. Written as DNA, the CDR3 is TGTGCCAGCAGTTCCACTAGCGTTCACTCCTACGAGCAGTACTTC. Together with reference TRBV28 and TRBJ2-7, the CDR3 gives the full variable domain: DVKVTQSSRYLVKRTGEKVFLECVQDMDHENMFWYRQDPGLGLRLIYFSYDVKMKEKGDIPEGYSVSREKKERFSLILESASTNQTSMYLCASSSTSVHSYEQYFGPGTRLTVT.

This clonotype showed up just a few times. The gene calls are TRBV9 and TRBJ1-1; D remains ambiguous. This CDR3 contains 13 residues. The germline CDR1 and CDR2 sequences are SGDLS and YYNGEE. V was shortened by 0 bases and J by 5 bases, with 8 bases between the two germline ends. DNA of the CDR3: TGTGCCAGCAGCGTAGCGGGAAGGACTGAAGCTTTCTTT. Translated: CASSVAGRTEAFF.

The J gene is TRBJ2-1, the V gene TRBV20-1; D gene unclear. This CDR3 spans 14 amino acids. The germline gives CDR1 DFQATT, CDR2 SNEGSKA (reference sequence). With 0 bases removed from V and 6 bases from J, the gap between germline ends came to 12 bases. DNA of the CDR3: TGCAGTGCTAGAGATTTAGACTCCCCCAATGAGCAGTTCTTC. Amino acid sequence: CSARDLDSPNEQFF.

This clonotype was detected only a few times. This chain joins TRBV20-1 and TRBJ2-1; 8 bases fit TRBD2. Losses at the gene ends were 0 bases for V and 0 bases for J; bases not matched to a gene: 10. Germline CDR1 and CDR2: DFQATT and SNEGSKA (reference sequence). CDR3 length: 18 residues. The CDR3 nucleotides read TGCAGTGCTAGAGATCCCCCAACTAGCGGCAGCTCCTACAATGAGCAGTTCTTC. This gives the protein CSARDPPTSGSSYNEQFF.

In its sample, this clonotype was seen a few times. V and J are TRBV24-1 and TRBJ2-3, with D perhaps TRBD2 (6 bases). This CDR3 has 15 amino acids. Germline V CDR1 and CDR2: KGHDR, SFDVKD. With 2 bases removed from V and 3 bases from J, the gap between germline ends came to 11 bases. The CDR3 sequence: CATSDSQTRTDTQYF. Written as DNA, the CDR3 is TGTGCCACCAGTGATTCTCAGACTAGGACAGATACGCAGTATTTT.

This clonotype appeared a few times. This chain connects TRBV14 to TRBJ2-2, with 9 bases fitting TRBD1. V lost 4 bases and J lost 6; bases outside the gene matches: 3. The CDR3 spans 14 residues. The V gene's germline CDR1 is SGHDN and CDR2 FVKESK. CDR3 residues: CASSPWTGAGELFF. CDR3 sequence (DNA): TGTGCCAGCAGCCCATGGACAGGGGCCGGGGAGCTGTTTTTT. Full variable domain (remainder filled in from reference TRBV14 and TRBJ2-2): EAGVTQFPSHSVIEKGQTVTLRCDPISGHDNLYWYRRVMGKEIKFLLHFVKESKQDESGMPNNRFLAERTGGTYSTLKVQPAELEDSGVYFCASSPWTGAGELFFGEGSRLTVL.

There are many counts of this clonotype. V is TRBV29-1 and J is TRBJ1-4; no definite D call. The CDR3 is made up of 11 amino acids. The germline gives CDR1 SQVTM, CDR2 ANQGSEA. Trimming removed 5 bases from V and 5 bases from J, with 6 bases in between. Written as DNA, the CDR3 is TGCAGCGTTCTTCACAATGAAAAACTGTTTTTT. It encodes CSVLHNEKLFF. The full variable domain, in which reference TRBV29-1 and TRBJ1-4 provide the parts outside the CDR3, is SAVISQKPSRDICQRGTSLTIQCQVDSQVTMMFWYRQQPGQSLTLIATANQGSEATYESGFVIDKFPISRPNLTFSTLTVSNMSPEDSSIYLCSVLHNEKLFFGSGTQLSVL.

The CDR3 region is CSAVHRSYEQYF. CDR3 DNA sequence: TGCAGTGCTGTGCACCGCTCCTACGAGCAGTACTTC. This chain joins TRBV20-1 and TRBJ2-7, with no clear D. This CDR3 is built from 12 residues. Germline lookup yields CDR1 DFQATT and CDR2 SNEGSKA (reference sequence). V was cut by 5 bases and J by 0 bases, with 8 bases left in between.

This clonotype was observed at least ten times. In DNA form, the CDR3 reads TGTGCCAGCAGCCCGACTATGAACACTGAAGCTTTCTTT. This gives the protein CASSPTMNTEAFF. The genes are TRBV5-6 and TRBJ1-1; no clear D gene. CDR1 and CDR2 (germline): SGHDT, YYEEEE. This CDR3 is built from 13 residues. Trimming shortened V by 4 bases and J by 0 bases, and 7 bases separated the two germline ends.

This clonotype turned up a few times. The chain joins TRBV29-1 to TRBJ1-2; 7 bases match TRBD1. The CDR3 loop spans 11 amino acids. V shed 7 bases, J shed 6 bases, and the junction held 5 bases outside the gene matches. CDR1 is SQVTM and CDR2 is ANQGSEA in the germline V gene. Here the CDR3 reads CSATGDHGYTF. The CDR3, as DNA: TGCAGCGCCACAGGGGACCATGGCTACACCTTC.